The present T cell receptor (beta chain) was sequenced within a study of T-cell reconstitution after alpha-beta-depleted transplantation in children. Study-wide results and limits: Surviving recipient T cells and thymic progenitors accounted for the high day-60 TCRbeta diversity observed in some patients. Two months or so post-transplant, alpha-beta T cells reportedly derived from several hundred expanded graft clones. Among T cells one year after transplant, newly produced cells accounted for most counts and diversity.

The authors prepared the TCRbeta library with unique molecular identifiers. MiXCR, run by TCRdb on the PCR reads, gives a single entry per CDR3 protein. The table has more than 400,000 distinct CDR3 sequences, about 45% seen once; the top ten hold roughly a quarter. Note on this clonotype: Its matching antigen is unknown.

Trimming at V came to 5 bases and at J to 4 bases, leaving 10 bases not matched to a gene. CDR1 is MDHEN and CDR2 is SYDVKM in the germline V gene. The CDR3 totals 15 residues. The TCR was taken from a girl aged 2 to 10 with aplastic anemia, due to receive a stem cell transplant. The sample in question was PBMCs, obtained before TCRalphabeta/CD19-depleted stem cell transplant. V and J are TRBV28 and TRBJ1-1; 7 bases agree with TRBD1. Here the CDR3 reads CASSLAAGGSTEAFF. The CDR3 coding sequence is TGTGCCAGCAGTCTCGCGGCAGGGGGGAGCACTGAAGCTTTCTTT.